The 26 T cell receptor beta chains below all came from one sample that was sequenced in a study of ipilimumab plus nivolumab after autologous stem cell transplantation. Sequencing used immunoSEQ multiplex PCR; TCRdb keeps in-frame clones, though not all of them. The sample lists fewer than 15,000 clones, 65% to 85% occurring once. The sequencing here drew on PBMCs, taken in a trial of ipilimumab plus nivolumab as post-transplant consolidation. These receptors originate from a male donor with primary mediastinal lymphoma.

This clone was found a few times. The chain is built from TRBV4-1 and TRBJ1-5, with 7 bases fitting TRBD1. Germline V gene sequence: CDR1 MGHRA, CDR2 YSYEKL. V lost 4 bases and J lost 5; bases outside the gene matches: 11. The CDR3 totals 16 residues. This chain's CDR3 is CASSPGTGDGDQPQHF. CDR3 sequence (DNA): TGCGCCAGCAGCCCGGGTACAGGGGACGGCGATCAGCCCCAGCATTTT.

This chain joins TRBV28 and TRBJ1-2; no reliable D call. Germline assignment: CDR1 MDHEN and CDR2 SYDVKM. Trimming pared 2 bases from V and 2 bases from J, leaving 21 bases between. The CDR3 covers 18 residues. The CDR3 region has the DNA TGTGCCAGCAGTTTACCAATATACTCCCCGGAGACCAACTATGGCTACACCTTC. Translating it yields CASSLPIYSPETNYGYTF.

The CDR3 region is CASSKGTANPTDTQYF. The CDR3 DNA sequence: TGTGCCAGCAGTAAAGGGACAGCCAACCCCACAGATACGCAGTATTTT. The rearrangement uses TRBV2 and TRBJ2-3, with 7 bases that match TRBD1. Germline V gene sequence: CDR1 SNHLY, CDR2 FYNNEI. The CDR3 is made up of 16 amino acids. V lost 5 bases and J lost 2; bases outside the gene matches: 10.

The chain combines TRBV5-1 with TRBJ2-3; maybe TRBD2 (6 bases). The CDR3 consists of 15 residues. CDR1 and CDR2 from the germline V gene are SGHRS and YFSETQ. V dropped 1 base and J dropped 5 bases, with 14 bases sitting between them. CDR3 nucleotide sequence: TGCGCCAGCAGCTTGAGCCTAGCGTCAATAGATACGCAGTATTTT. It codes for CASSLSLASIDTQYF.

The chain combines TRBV4-1 with TRBJ1-4, with unresolved D. The CDR3 consists of 16 residues. Looked up from germline, CDR1 is MGHRA and CDR2 is YSYEKL. V was clipped by 4 bases and J by 0 bases, with 12 bases between them. The CDR3 bases are TGCGCCAGCAGCCCCAACGGCGGTGCAACTAATGAAAAACTGTTTTTT. It codes for CASSPNGGATNEKLFF.

DNA for the CDR3: TGTGCCAGCAGTCCACAATTGGACGGTTTCACCGGGGAGCTGTTTTTT. Amino acids: CASSPQLDGFTGELFF. This chain uses TRBV28 with TRBJ2-2; D gene ambiguous. The germline V gene encodes CDR1 MDHEN and CDR2 SYDVKM. This CDR3 spans 16 amino acids. Trimming cost V 5 bases and J 4 bases, with 17 bases left between them.

This clone was picked up a small number of times. The chain couples TRBV5-6 to TRBJ2-1; weak D call: TRBD2 (5 bases). The germline V and J ends were trimmed by 5 bases and 10 bases, with 10 bases remaining between them. This CDR3 has 11 amino acids. Germline lookup yields CDR1 SGHDT and CDR2 YYEEEE. The CDR3 DNA sequence: TGTGCCAGCAGGCTGACGGGGGAGCAGTTCTTC. Protein sequence: CASRLTGEQFF.

Note on this clone: This CDR3 is also generated by other DNA sequences in the sample. CDR3 in amino acids: CASSLDTQETQYF. Here the CDR3 DNA reads TGCGCCAGCAGCTTGGACACCCAAGAGACCCAGTACTTC. V is TRBV5-1 and J is TRBJ2-5; D uncertain. Germline V gives CDR1 SGHRS, CDR2 YFSETQ. This CDR3 is built from 13 residues. V lost 0 bases and J lost 1, with 4 bases in between.

The chain recombines TRBV19 with TRBJ2-1, with TRBD1 as a possible D gene (6 bases). Germline V CDR1 and CDR2: LNHDA, SQIVND (reference sequence). V lost 4 bases to trimming and J lost 1 base, with 11 bases between them. The length of the CDR3 is 15 residues. The CDR3 reads CASSSGGRSYNEQFF. DNA of the CDR3: TGTGCCAGTAGTAGTGGGGGCCGGTCCTACAATGAGCAGTTCTTC.

This clone has a handful of counts. The genes are TRBV5-4 and TRBJ2-1; 11 nucleotides line up with TRBD2. The CDR3 sequence is 17 residues long. V trimming: 4 bases; J trimming: 7 bases; junction bases outside the gene matches: 13. Germline values: CDR1 SGHNT, CDR2 YYREEE (reference sequence). The CDR3 region has the DNA TGTGCCAGCAGCCCCCCCCCGGGTAGCGGGGGGGCAAATGAGCAGTTCTTC. Its translation: CASSPPPGSGGANEQFF.

J is TRBJ1-2 and V is TRBV29-1, with D uncertain. Per the germline V gene, CDR1 is SQVTM and CDR2 is ANQGSEA. CDR3 length: 12 amino acids. V gave up 6 bases and J gave up 6 bases, with 14 bases separating them. CDR3 DNA sequence: TGCAGCGTCAGTAGGCTAAGGGATGGCTACACCTTC. It encodes CSVSRLRDGYTF.

In nucleotides, the CDR3 is TGCAGCGTTGTTAGTTCGTGGGGTTCAATGAACACTGAAGCTTTCTTT. It specifies CSVVSSWGSMNTEAFF. The chain joins TRBV29-1 to TRBJ1-1; D remains ambiguous. Trimming stripped 4 bases from V and 0 bases from J, with 18 bases between. The CDR3 contains 16 residues. CDR1 is SQVTM and CDR2 is ANQGSEA in the germline V gene.

The chain joins TRBV6-5 to TRBJ1-1; the D gene is possibly TRBD1 (6 bases). Trimming stripped 8 bases from V and 4 bases from J, with 14 bases between. Germline CDR1 reads MNHEY; CDR2 reads SVGAGI. The CDR3 is 13 residues long. The CDR3 bases are TGTGCCAGCGTCGCTACAGGGAGCACTGAAGCTTTCTTT. It encodes CASVATGSTEAFF.

J is TRBJ2-1 and V is TRBV4-1, with TRBD2 matching 11 bases. The CDR3 contains 15 residues. From germline, CDR1 is MGHRA and CDR2 YSYEKL. V lost 5 bases to trimming and J lost 2 bases; unmatched junction nucleotides: 2. In DNA, the CDR3 is TGCGCCAGCAGCAATAGCGGGGGGGCCTACAATGAGCAGTTCTTC. Its translation: CASSNSGGAYNEQFF.

V usage is TRBV5-1 and J usage is TRBJ2-1; D is undetermined. The CDR3 has 14 amino acids. V lost 0 bases to trimming and J lost 5 bases, with 9 bases between them. The germline V gene has CDR1 SGHRS and CDR2 YFSETQ. The CDR3 protein is CASSLDAANNEQFF. DNA for the CDR3: TGCGCCAGCAGCTTGGATGCAGCTAACAATGAGCAGTTCTTC.

This chain uses TRBV2 with TRBJ1-5; maybe TRBD1 (5 bases). Trimming removed 4 bases from V and 0 bases from J, with 16 bases in between. Germline V gene sequence: CDR1 SNHLY, CDR2 FYNNEI. This CDR3 contains 17 residues. The CDR3 DNA reads as TGTGCCAGCAGTGGGGGCAGAGGGTTAAATAGCAATCAGCCCCAGCATTTT. As protein: CASSGGRGLNSNQPQHF.

V is TRBV19 and J is TRBJ2-3; D unresolved. The V gene lost 6 bases and the J gene lost 1 base, with 17 bases spanning the gap. This CDR3 comprises 16 residues. Germline CDR1 reads LNHDA; CDR2 reads SQIVND (reference sequence). The CDR3 region has the DNA TGTGCCAGTAGCAAGACCCGGACCCGACGCACAGATACGCAGTATTTT. Protein sequence: CASSKTRTRRTDTQYF. The full variable domain, in which reference TRBV19 and TRBJ2-3 provide the parts outside the CDR3, is DGGITQSPKYLFRKEGQNVTLSCEQNLNHDAMYWYRQDPGQGLRLIYYSQIVNDFQKGDIAEGYSVSREKKESFPLTVTSAQKNPTAFYLCASSKTRTRRTDTQYFGPGTRLTVL.

This clone was detected a few times. V and J are TRBV5-1 and TRBJ1-2; 7 positions agree with TRBD1. V lost 4 bases and J lost 6; bases outside the gene matches: 9. This CDR3 has 14 residues. Per germline, CDR1 SGHRS and CDR2 YFSETQ. CDR3 amino acids: CASSPGGTGDGYTF. In DNA, the CDR3 is TGCGCCAGCAGCCCCGGGGGTACAGGGGATGGCTACACCTTC.

This clone was counted only a few times. The rearrangement links TRBV5-1 to TRBJ2-5; 9 bases are shared with TRBD2. This CDR3 comprises 15 residues. J was trimmed by 5 bases and V by 0 bases; bases with no gene match: 5. Germline loops: CDR1 SGHRS, CDR2 YFSETQ. CDR3 sequence (DNA): TGCGCCAGCAGCTTGGGGAGCGGGGGGTCTGAGACCCAGTACTTC. Amino acids: CASSLGSGGSETQYF.

V usage is TRBV7-3 and J usage is TRBJ2-7; D is uncertain. Trimming pared 4 bases from V and 6 bases from J, leaving 13 bases between. Germline V CDR1 and CDR2: SGHTA, FQGTGA. The CDR3 loop spans 13 amino acids. In DNA form, the CDR3 reads TGTGCCAGCAGCTCAGCGACTGGCCGCGAGCAGTACTTC. It translates to CASSSATGREQYF.

This chain uses TRBV27 with TRBJ2-7; D possibly corresponds to TRBD1 (6 bases). The CDR3 totals 13 residues. CDR1 is MNHEY and CDR2 is SMNVEV in the germline V gene (reference sequence). The V gene lost 2 bases and the J gene lost 6 bases, with 11 bases spanning the gap. The CDR3 bases are TGTGCCAGCAGTTTACTGGGACACGGCGAGCAGTACTTC. Translated: CASSLLGHGEQYF.

The chain uses TRBV19 and TRBJ2-7, with D hard to call. Germline V lookup: CDR1 LNHDA, CDR2 SQIVND (reference sequence). V was shortened by 6 bases and J by 5 bases, with 14 bases between the two germline ends. This CDR3 comprises 13 residues. CDR3 in amino acids: CASSPTGSDEQYF. Here the CDR3 DNA reads TGTGCCAGTAGCCCCACGGGTTCCGACGAGCAGTACTTC.

This clone occurred a few times. The same CDR3 can be traced to other DNA sequences in this sample. J is TRBJ2-6 and V is TRBV29-1; tentatively, D is TRBD1 or TRBD2 (5 bases each). Germline CDR1 SQVTM, CDR2 ANQGSEA. The CDR3 consists of 14 residues. Trimming took 3 bases from V and 3 from J, leaving 9 bases between them. CDR3 region: CSVDGGGGANVLTF. CDR3 bases: TGCAGCGTTGATGGGGGTGGTGGGGCCAACGTCCTGACTTTC.

This clone was seen a handful of times. The chain links TRBV27 to TRBJ1-1, with TRBD1 identical over 8 bases. The CDR3 totals 18 residues. V lost 1 base to trimming and J lost 1 base; unmatched junction nucleotides: 11. In germline, CDR1 is MNHEY, CDR2 SMNVEV (reference sequence). CDR3 sequence: CASSLFGRGGQANTEAFF. CDR3 DNA: TGTGCCAGCAGTTTATTTGGACGAGGGGGACAGGCGAACACTGAAGCTTTCTTT.

This clone turned up a few times. This chain connects TRBV27 to TRBJ2-2, with D possibly TRBD1 on 6 matching bases. The germline V gene has CDR1 MNHEY and CDR2 SMNVEV (reference sequence). This CDR3 comprises 16 residues. Trimming removed 4 bases at V and 5 bases at J, with 17 bases between. The CDR3 reads CASSSRDTRWTGELFF. Written as DNA, the CDR3 is TGTGCCAGCAGTTCCCGGGACACCCGTTGGACCGGGGAGCTGTTTTTT.

This rearrangement joins TRBV28 to TRBJ1-1, with no clear D. V was cut by 7 bases and J by 11 bases, with 14 bases left in between. CDR3 length equals 11 residues. Germline V lookup: CDR1 MDHEN, CDR2 SYDVKM. CDR3 sequence: CASTAEGKAFF. In DNA, the CDR3 is TGTGCCAGCACCGCGGAAGGGAAGGCTTTCTTT.